This TCR beta chain was captured by sequencing in a study of shared clonotypes between healthy human individuals. The CDR3 runs 14 residues. V lost 2 bases to trimming and J lost 5 bases, with 9 bases between them. Looked up from germline, CDR1 is SEHNR and CDR2 is FQNEAQ (reference sequence). A remark on this clone: The antigen is undetermined.

General study findings and limits: Sampling covered nothing but blood. Tissue TCR repertoires likely differ from those found in blood.

TCRdb's table, derived via immunoSEQ multiplex PCR, lists solely in-frame clones and lacks some. The profile shows millions of clones, about 92% of them singletons. The source is a man aged 18 to 29 in good health. The chain carries TRBV7-9 and TRBJ2-2; D tentatively reads TRBD1 or TRBD2 (5 bases each). Sequencing was carried out using naive CD4+ T cells sorted from blood. The subset here: CD45RA+ positively selected. In nucleotides, the CDR3 is TGTGCCAGCAGCTTATGGGGGTCGACCGGGGAGCTGTTTTTT. Amino acids: CASSLWGSTGELFF.